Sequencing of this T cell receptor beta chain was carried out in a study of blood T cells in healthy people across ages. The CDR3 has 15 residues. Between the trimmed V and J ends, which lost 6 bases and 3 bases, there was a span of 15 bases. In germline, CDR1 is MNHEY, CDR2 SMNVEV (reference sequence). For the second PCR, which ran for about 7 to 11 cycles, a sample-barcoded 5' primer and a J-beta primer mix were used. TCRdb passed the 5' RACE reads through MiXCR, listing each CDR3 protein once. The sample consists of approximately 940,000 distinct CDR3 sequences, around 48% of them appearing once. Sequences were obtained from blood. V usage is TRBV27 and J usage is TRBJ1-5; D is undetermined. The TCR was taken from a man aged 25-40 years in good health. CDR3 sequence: CASRGGGGDNQPQHF. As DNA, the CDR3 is TGTGCCAGCAGGGGCGGTGGAGGTGACAATCAGCCCCAGCATTTT.